This TCR beta chain was profiled in a study of OX40 agonist ivuxolimab in advanced cancers. For the study at large: Under the entry rules, prior anti-PD-1, anti-PD-L1 or anti-CTLA-4 therapy was allowed, and less than 50% had some. Partial responses were observed in three patients, of whom one had hepatocellular carcinoma and two had cutaneous melanoma. General study points: At 0.1 to 3.0 mg/kg, clonal expansion of CD4+ and CD8+ blood T cells had occurred by week 6.

This CDR3 is 11 amino acids long. V lost 3 bases, J lost 3 bases, and 0 bases lay in between. Per the germline V gene, CDR1 is MDHEN and CDR2 is SYDVKM. TCRdb's table, derived via immunoSEQ multiplex PCR, lists solely in-frame clones and lacks some. The repertoire holds about 36,000 clones, with around 73% as singletons. No patient had autoimmune disease or received systemic immunosuppression. As for this clone: Its antigen remains unknown.

V gene TRBV28 combines with J gene TRBJ1-5; D not certain. The origin of this receptor is an adult with an advanced solid tumor such as melanoma, head and neck, liver or kidney cancer. Sequenced here: CD4+ or CD8+ T cells sorted from blood, sampled in a trial of the OX40 agonist ivuxolimab. The CDR3 sequence is CASSFNQPQHF. The CDR3 DNA sequence: TGTGCCAGCAGTTTCAATCAGCCCCAGCATTTT.